The 20 T cell receptor beta chains presented below share a single source sample, sequenced in a study of blood T cell repertoires in COVID-19. Only in-frame clones appear in the TCRdb table, and some are missing; sequencing was by immunoSEQ multiplex PCR. This table has around 50,000 clones, about 87% appearing once. What was sequenced was peripheral blood. These TCRs come from a human donor in a cohort sampled during active COVID-19.

In its sample, this clone was seen once. The rearrangement links TRBV5-4 to TRBJ2-1; D gene uncertain. V was clipped by 0 bases and J by 6 bases, with 16 bases between them. The CDR3 contains 16 residues. The germline V gene encodes CDR1 SGHNT and CDR2 YYREEE (reference sequence). The CDR3 reads CASSLDNSRSGNEQFF. CDR3 in DNA: TGTGCCAGCAGCTTGGATAACTCTCGCTCAGGCAATGAGCAGTTCTTC.

This chain connects TRBV5-1 to TRBJ2-7; 9 bases map to TRBD2. The length of the CDR3 is 15 residues. The germline V gene has CDR1 SGHRS and CDR2 YFSETQ. The ends lost 1 base at V and 3 bases at J; junction bases unmatched: 5. CDR3 sequence: CASSLFAGGNYEQYF. The CDR3 coding sequence is TGCGCCAGCAGCTTGTTCGCGGGAGGGAACTACGAGCAGTACTTC.

The chain recombines TRBV5-1 with TRBJ2-7; 7 bases align to TRBD2. Looked up from germline, CDR1 is SGHRS and CDR2 is YFSETQ. Trimming at V came to 0 bases and at J to 1 base, leaving 4 bases not matched to a gene. CDR3 size: 15 residues. CDR3 bases: TGCGCCAGCAGCTTGGGCAGCGGGGTTTCCTACGAGCAGTACTTC. Its protein product is CASSLGSGVSYEQYF.

V usage is TRBV18 and J usage is TRBJ2-5, with 11 bases matching TRBD2. Trimming at V came to 3 bases and at J to 5 bases, leaving 14 bases not matched to a gene. The CDR3 covers 18 residues. CDR1 and CDR2 from the germline V gene are KGHSH and LQKENI. CDR3 in amino acids: CASSPDRTSGPKRETQYF. Here the CDR3 DNA reads TGTGCCAGCTCACCCGATAGGACTAGCGGGCCTAAAAGGGAGACCCAGTACTTC.

This clone was detected only once. The chain combines TRBV19 with TRBJ1-1, with no clear D. V lost 2 bases to trimming and J lost 1 base, with 17 bases between them. CDR1 LNHDA and CDR2 SQIVND come from the germline V gene (reference sequence). CDR3 length: 17 residues. CDR3 coding DNA: TGTGCCAGTAGTATAAAGGCGGCAGGAGGGAAGAACACTGAAGCTTTCTTT. It translates to CASSIKAAGGKNTEAFF. The full variable domain, its missing parts supplied by reference TRBV19 and TRBJ1-1, is DGGITQSPKYLFRKEGQNVTLSCEQNLNHDAMYWYRQDPGQGLRLIYYSQIVNDFQKGDIAEGYSVSREKKESFPLTVTSAQKNPTAFYLCASSIKAAGGKNTEAFFGQGTRLTVV.

The V call is TRBV6-2 or TRBV6-3, the J call TRBJ2-7; D possibly corresponds to TRBD1 (7 bases). Trimming shortened V by 5 bases and J by 2 bases, and 28 bases separated the two germline ends. The CDR3 covers 19 residues. CDR1 and CDR2 (germline): MNHEY, SVGEGT. The CDR3 region is CASSPLRGFYDRVAYEQYF. CDR3 DNA sequence: TGTGCCAGCAGTCCCCTGCGGGGATTCTACGACAGGGTGGCCTACGAGCAGTACTTC.

The CDR3, as DNA: TGTGCCAGCAGCTGGAGAGCGGGACAGGGAGGGATGGCTAACTATGGCTACACCTTC. Protein product: CASSWRAGQGGMANYGYTF. This chain connects TRBV5-5 to TRBJ1-2, with TRBD1 matching 9 bases. The CDR3 sequence is 19 residues long. Trimming at V came to 3 bases and at J to 0 bases, leaving 15 bases not matched to a gene. The germline V gene encodes CDR1 SGHKS and CDR2 YYEKEE (reference sequence).

This CDR3 reads CASSYTGSGSQPQHF. CDR3 DNA sequence: TGTGCCAGCAGTTACACAGGGTCGGGCAGTCAGCCCCAGCATTTT. The chain links TRBV27 to TRBJ1-5; D possibly corresponds to TRBD1 (6 bases). Germline V lookup: CDR1 MNHEY, CDR2 SMNVEV (reference sequence). The V gene lost 4 bases and the J gene lost 6 bases, with 16 bases spanning the gap. This CDR3 is built from 15 residues.

This sequence joins TRBV5-1 and TRBJ1-2, with TRBD1 matching over 9 bases. From germline, CDR1 is SGHRS and CDR2 YFSETQ. CDR3 size: 15 residues. V lost 4 bases to trimming and J lost 7 bases; unmatched junction nucleotides: 11. This CDR3 is CASSPEGHRGPGYTF. The CDR3 DNA is TGCGCCAGCAGCCCCGAAGGCCACAGGGGGCCTGGCTACACCTTC.

This clone was detected a few times. This chain uses TRBV3-1 (or the pseudogene TRBV3-2) with TRBJ2-2; 8 bases fit TRBD1. Germline V gives CDR1 LGHDT, CDR2 YNNKEL (reference sequence). The CDR3 runs to 16 residues. J gave up 5 bases and V 1 base, and 6 bases lay outside the gene matches. The CDR3 sequence: CASSQGTGFRTGELFF. Here the CDR3 DNA reads TGTGCCAGCAGCCAAGGGACAGGGTTTCGGACCGGGGAGCTGTTTTTT.

V usage is TRBV5-1 and J usage is TRBJ2-6, with no clear D. The germline gives CDR1 SGHRS, CDR2 YFSETQ. V was cut by 1 base and J by 4 bases, with 9 bases left in between. This CDR3 region has 15 residues. As DNA, the CDR3 is TGCGCCAGCAGCTTGTTCGCGTACGGGGCCAACGTCCTGACTTTC. It codes for CASSLFAYGANVLTF.

The chain uses TRBV10-3 and TRBJ1-2; a weak D match, TRBD1 (5 bases). The CDR3 is 13 amino acids. Between the trimmed V and J ends, which lost 4 bases and 7 bases, there was a span of 13 bases. Germline V gene data show CDR1 as ENHRY and CDR2 as SYGVKD. CDR3 in amino acids: CAISGGVQAGYTF. CDR3 nucleotide sequence: TGTGCCATCAGTGGGGGGGTACAGGCTGGCTACACCTTC.

The genes are TRBV4-2 and TRBJ2-7; 9 positions match TRBD2. CDR1 LGHNA and CDR2 YNFKEQ come from the germline V gene. CDR3 length: 16 amino acids. V was pared by 3 bases and J by 5 bases, with 11 bases of the junction left unmatched. The CDR3 DNA reads as TGTGCCAGCAGCCAGGTTCCTAGCGGGATCAGCAACGAGCAGTACTTC. The encoded protein is CASSQVPSGISNEQYF.

V is TRBV24-1 and J is TRBJ2-2; D is perhaps TRBD1 (6 bases). The CDR3 is 15 residues long. The V gene lost 2 bases and the J gene lost 5 bases, with 11 bases spanning the gap. Germline CDR1 reads KGHDR; CDR2 reads SFDVKD. The CDR3 region has the DNA TGTGCCACCAGTGATTCGGGACATCCGACCGGGGAGCTGTTTTTT. It is translated as CATSDSGHPTGELFF.

CDR3 region: CATRRRAEPNYGYTF. The CDR3, as DNA: TGCGCCACACGAAGGAGAGCGGAACCGAACTATGGCTACACCTTC. V is TRBV4-3 and J is TRBJ1-2; D call uncertain. Germline values: CDR1 LGHNA, CDR2 YSLEER. This CDR3 spans 15 amino acids. V lost 10 bases and J 2 bases, leaving 20 bases between the germline ends.

The chain joins TRBV15 to TRBJ2-2; perhaps TRBD2 as D (6 bases). CDR3 length: 17 amino acids. The V gene's germline CDR1 is LNHNV and CDR2 YYDKDF (reference sequence). The V gene lost 0 bases and the J gene lost 0 bases, with 11 bases spanning the gap. CDR3 protein: CATSRDPGLANTGELFF. CDR3 sequence (DNA): TGTGCCACCAGCAGAGATCCGGGACTGGCGAACACCGGGGAGCTGTTTTTT.

The gene calls are TRBV5-4 and TRBJ2-2; 10 nucleotides align to TRBD1. This CDR3 region has 16 residues. The J segment lost 1 base and the V segment lost 3 bases, leaving 3 bases of the junction unmatched. The V gene's germline CDR1 is SGHNT and CDR2 YYREEE (reference sequence). The CDR3 region has the DNA TGTGCCAGCAGCTCGGGACAGGGGAGGAACACCGGGGAGCTGTTTTTT. Amino acids: CASSSGQGRNTGELFF.

CDR3 nucleotide sequence: TGTGCCAGCAGCCGACTGACCGGGAGGTCCTACGAGCAGTACTTC. This translates into CASSRLTGRSYEQYF. V and J are TRBV3-1 (or the pseudogene TRBV3-2) and TRBJ2-7, with 7 bases aligning to TRBD2. The J segment lost 1 base and the V segment lost 4 bases, leaving 7 bases of the junction unmatched. CDR1 LGHDT and CDR2 YNNKEL come from the germline V gene (reference sequence). The CDR3 contains 15 residues.

The CDR3 bases are TGTGCCAGCAGCGCGAACAGGGGGCGAGAGACCCAGTACTTC. This translates into CASSANRGRETQYF. The genes are TRBV7-2 and TRBJ2-5; 9 bases map to TRBD1. Trimming removed 5 bases from V and 4 bases from J; junction bases left unmatched: 5. The germline gives CDR1 SGHTA, CDR2 FQGNSA. CDR3 length: 14 amino acids.

This chain connects TRBV29-1 to TRBJ2-2; D might be TRBD2 (6 bases). V lost 4 bases, J lost 8 bases, and 8 bases lay in between. This CDR3 is 11 amino acids long. Germline values: CDR1 SQVTM, CDR2 ANQGSEA. The CDR3 loop reads CSVVAVGELFF. The CDR3 coding sequence is TGCAGCGTTGTAGCGGTTGGGGAGCTGTTTTTT.